Each of the 15 T cell receptor beta chains below was sequenced from the same sample in a study of cytomegalovirus exposure and HLA in healthy donors. PCR employed 60 Vbeta and 13 Jbeta primers. Generated by immunoSEQ multiplex PCR, the TCRdb table keeps only in-frame clones and is missing some. The sample contains some 190,000 clones, over 65% of which appear only once. Specimen: PBMCs. The receptors were sampled from a man younger than 35 in good health and CMV-seronegative.

The chain combines TRBV13 with TRBJ2-5, with 10 bases that match TRBD2. V lost 8 bases, J lost 4 bases, and 7 bases stayed unmatched. The CDR3 contains 14 residues. Germline CDR1 reads PRHDT; CDR2 reads FYEKMQ (reference sequence). CDR3 protein: CASHLAGVGETQYF. For the CDR3, the DNA is TGTGCCAGCCACCTAGCGGGGGTTGGAGAGACCCAGTACTTC.

The chain employs TRBV2 and TRBJ1-2; D might be TRBD1 (6 bases). V lost 9 bases to trimming and J lost 4 bases, with 15 bases between them. The CDR3 spans 13 residues. The germline gives CDR1 SNHLY, CDR2 FYNNEI. In DNA form, the CDR3 reads TGTGCCAGAAAAGGGAACAGGGTCTATGGCTACACCTTC. It encodes CARKGNRVYGYTF.

There are a few counts of this clone. V gene TRBV5-8 combines with J gene TRBJ1-5; D remains unclear. Trimming pared 6 bases from V and 0 bases from J, leaving 19 bases between. CDR1 SGHTS and CDR2 YDEGEE come from the germline V gene. The CDR3 is 17 residues long. The CDR3 nucleotides are TGTGCCAGCATCGAACGGAGGACGGGTTATAGCAATCAGCCCCAGCATTTT. Amino acid sequence: CASIERRTGYSNQPQHF.

The chain recombines TRBV9 with TRBJ2-3; 13 bases line up with TRBD2. Germline V gene lookup returns CDR1 SGDLS and CDR2 YYNGEE. The CDR3 is 16 amino acids. With 3 bases clipped from V and 5 bases from J, the junction kept 6 bases outside the gene matches. The CDR3 spells CASSAQGLAGRDTQYF. In DNA form, the CDR3 reads TGTGCCAGCAGCGCACAGGGACTAGCGGGGAGAGATACGCAGTATTTT. Full variable domain (missing parts from reference TRBV9 and TRBJ2-3): DSGVTQTPKHLITATGQRVTLRCSPRSGDLSVYWYQQSLDQGLQFLIQYYNGEERAKGNILERFSAQQFPDLHSELNLSSLELGDSALYFCASSAQGLAGRDTQYFGPGTRLTVL.

The chain employs TRBV5-5 and TRBJ2-5, with D perhaps TRBD2 (6 bases). The CDR3 is 14 amino acids. The V end lost 5 bases, the J end lost 5 bases, and 16 bases lay between the germline ends. Germline assignment: CDR1 SGHKS and CDR2 YYEKEE (reference sequence). In nucleotides, the CDR3 is TGTGCCAGCAGAGATGCAGGGAGGCCGGAGACCCAGTACTTC. It is translated as CASRDAGRPETQYF. The full variable domain, its missing parts supplied by reference TRBV5-5 and TRBJ2-5, is DAGVTQSPTHLIKTRGQQVTLRCSPISGHKSVSWYQQVLGQGPQFIFQYYEKEERGRGNFPDRFSARQFPNYSSELNVNALLLGDSALYLCASRDAGRPETQYFGPGTRLLVL.

The genes are TRBV10-3 and TRBJ1-6; TRBD1 aligns across 7 bases. CDR1 and CDR2 from the germline V gene are ENHRY and SYGVKD. V gave up 8 bases and J gave up 10 bases; unmatched junction bases: 5. The CDR3 consists of 12 residues. CDR3 coding DNA: TGTGCCATCTCTGACAGGGCATCACCCCTCCACTTT. It specifies CAISDRASPLHF.

This clone was counted a few times. The V call is TRBV11-2, the J call TRBJ2-1; 8 nucleotides align to TRBD2. V was pared by 6 bases and J by 6 bases, with 4 bases of the junction left unmatched. Germline CDR1 is SGHAT and CDR2 is FQNNGV. The CDR3 loop spans 13 amino acids. DNA of the CDR3: TGTGCCAGCAGGTCCGCGGGGGGCAATGAGCAGTTCTTC. Protein product: CASRSAGGNEQFF. Full variable domain (remainder filled in from reference TRBV11-2 and TRBJ2-1): EAGVAQSPRYKIIEKRQSVAFWCNPISGHATLYWYQQILGQGPKLLIQFQNNGVVDDSQLPKDRFSAERLKGVDSTLKIQPAKLEDSAVYLCASRSAGGNEQFFGPGTRLTVL.

The CDR3, as DNA: TGTGCCAGCAGCTTACCCAGGGTGGGATCCTATACGCAGTATTTT. Translated, it gives CASSLPRVGSYTQYF. The chain employs TRBV7-9 and TRBJ2-3, with D perhaps matching TRBD1 (5 bases). The CDR3 spans 15 residues. Trimming shortened V by 2 bases and J by 7 bases, and 16 bases separated the two germline ends. In germline, CDR1 is SEHNR, CDR2 FQNEAQ (reference sequence).

V and J are TRBV11-2 and TRBJ2-3; 13 bases line up with TRBD2. CDR3 size: 18 residues. The V segment lost 5 bases and the J segment 11 bases; nucleotides outside the gene matches: 19. CDR1 is SGHAT and CDR2 is FQNNGV in the germline V gene. CDR3 region: CASSPQTSGGLLFFRQYF. DNA for the CDR3: TGTGCCAGCAGCCCACAGACTAGCGGGGGGTTGCTCTTTTTCCGGCAGTATTTT.

The chain recombines TRBV7-6 with TRBJ2-7, with D possibly being TRBD1 (6 bases). The CDR3 runs 14 residues. Trimming pared 5 bases from V and 5 bases from J, leaving 16 bases between. Germline CDR1 SGHVS, CDR2 FNYEAQ. CDR3 region: CASSPSGGVNEQYF. As DNA, the CDR3 is TGTGCCAGCAGCCCCAGTGGGGGCGTCAACGAGCAGTACTTC. The full variable domain, with the rest looked up from reference TRBV7-6 and TRBJ2-7, is GAGVSQSPRYKVTKRGQDVALRCDPISGHVSLYWYRQALGQGPEFLTYFNYEAQQDKSGLPNDRFSAERPEGSISTLTIQRTEQRDSAMYRCASSPSGGVNEQYFGPGTRLTVT.

The chain is built from TRBV5-4 and TRBJ1-6; 9 bases match TRBD1. Germline V lookup: CDR1 SGHNT, CDR2 YYREEE (reference sequence). V lost 4 bases, J lost 8 bases, and 19 bases stayed unmatched. The CDR3 covers 19 residues. The CDR3 protein is CASSSAGTGPYLTDSPLHF. The CDR3 nucleotides are TGTGCCAGCAGCAGCGCCGGGACAGGGCCCTACTTAACGGATTCACCCCTCCACTTT.

Here the CDR3 DNA reads TGTGCCTGGAGTGTGGGACAGCGGTTTCTTCCAGGGACTGAAGCTTTCTTT. Residues: CAWSVGQRFLPGTEAFF. The V and J genes are TRBV30 and TRBJ1-1; 7 nucleotides agree with TRBD1. Germline lookup yields CDR1 GTSNPN and CDR2 SVGIG (reference sequence). The CDR3 has 17 amino acids. Losses at the gene ends were 0 bases for V and 5 bases for J; bases not matched to a gene: 15.

This rearrangement joins TRBV19 to TRBJ2-3, with 12 bases matching TRBD2. The CDR3 consists of 15 residues. CDR1 is LNHDA and CDR2 is SQIVND in the germline V gene (reference sequence). With V trimmed by 4 bases and J by 7 bases, 6 bases remained unmatched. The CDR3 DNA reads TGTGCCAGTAGTAATCTAGCGGGGGGGCGAAATACGCAGTATTTT. Its protein product is CASSNLAGGRNTQYF. The full variable domain, with the rest looked up from reference TRBV19 and TRBJ2-3, is DGGITQSPKYLFRKEGQNVTLSCEQNLNHDAMYWYRQDPGQGLRLIYYSQIVNDFQKGDIAEGYSVSREKKESFPLTVTSAQKNPTAFYLCASSNLAGGRNTQYFGPGTRLTVL.

This chain joins TRBV28 and TRBJ2-3, with D tentatively TRBD2 (7 bases). With 4 bases removed from V and 2 bases from J, the gap between germline ends came to 16 bases. This CDR3 region has 16 residues. Per the germline V gene, CDR1 is MDHEN and CDR2 is SYDVKM. This CDR3 is CASSWVRGRITDTQYF. The CDR3 DNA sequence: TGTGCCAGCAGTTGGGTGCGGGGGCGGATCACAGATACGCAGTATTTT.

The chain has TRBV9 and TRBJ2-7; 8 positions match TRBD1. The CDR3 is made up of 12 amino acids. CDR1 SGDLS and CDR2 YYNGEE come from the germline V gene. V was clipped by 4 bases and J by 6 bases; unmatched bases: 3. The CDR3 DNA sequence: TGTGCCAGCAGCCGGACAGGGTGCGAGCAGTACTTC. Translating it yields CASSRTGCEQYF.